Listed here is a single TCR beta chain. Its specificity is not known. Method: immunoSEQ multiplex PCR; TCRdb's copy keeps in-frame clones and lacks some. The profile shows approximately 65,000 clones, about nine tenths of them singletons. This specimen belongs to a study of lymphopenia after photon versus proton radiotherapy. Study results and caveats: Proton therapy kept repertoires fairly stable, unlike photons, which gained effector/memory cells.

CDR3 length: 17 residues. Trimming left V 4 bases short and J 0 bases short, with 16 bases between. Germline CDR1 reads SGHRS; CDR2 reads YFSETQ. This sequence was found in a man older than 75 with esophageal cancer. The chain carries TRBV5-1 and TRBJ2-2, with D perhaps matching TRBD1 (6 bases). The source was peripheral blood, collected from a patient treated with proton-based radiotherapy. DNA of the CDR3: TGCGCCAGCAGCCTACCACGGGACACTCCGAACACCGGGGAGCTGTTTTTT. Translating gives CASSLPRDTPNTGELFF. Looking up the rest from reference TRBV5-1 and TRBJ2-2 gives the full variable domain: KAGVTQTPRYLIKTRGQQVTLSCSPISGHRSVSWYQQTPGQGLQFLFEYFSETQRNKGNFPGRFSGRQFSNSRSEMNVSTLELGDSALYLCASSLPRDTPNTGELFFGEGSRLTVL.